This T cell receptor (beta chain) was sequenced in a study of Graves' ophthalmopathy and Graves' hyperthyroidism listed by TCRdb under 2018. Context from the whole study: Stable hyperthyroidism was defined as no progression to ophthalmopathy within 18 months of follow-up. For independent validation, a separate cohort was made up of 18 hyperthyroidism patients plus 17 patients who later progressed from hyperthyroidism to ophthalmopathy. To explore V-J signatures that distinguish ophthalmopathy from hyperthyroidism, a discovery set of around 100 patients was enrolled, made up of under 50 with ophthalmopathy and some 56 with stable hyperthyroidism. Following sample collection, hyperthyroidism patients were given methimazole at a starting dose of 30 mg daily, and ophthalmopathy patients were given high-dose intravenous methylprednisolone. T-cell repertoires of thyroid tissue and blood were compared in 5 or 6 hyperthyroidism patients. To tell Graves' ophthalmopathy apart from Graves' hyperthyroidism, and to predict which patients would progress to ophthalmopathy, the study relied on TCR beta repertoire signatures. In total, some 130 blood samples were TCR-sequenced: 43 ophthalmopathy, under 80 hyperthyroidism and roughly 17 hyperthyroidism-to-ophthalmopathy patients. Overall study results and their limits: In validation, the model predicted ophthalmopathy progression with about 71% sensitivity and 72.22% specificity; around twelve predicted patients were CT-confirmed with GO in a median of about 7.1 months. In cross-validation, the 13-signature model distinguished ophthalmopathy from stable hyperthyroidism with about 90% sensitivity and over 81% specificity, while in the test set the corresponding values were around 79% and 71%. No statistical method was used to predetermine the sample size, and group allocation was not hidden from the investigators. Most expanded thyroid clonotypes with a frequency above 0.001 also appeared in blood, which suggests that blood repertoires may reflect the immune response in the thyroid.

This clonotype occurred many times. Its antigen remains unidentified. No base quality values were provided; no much bigger clone lies one nucleotide off. CDR1 and CDR2 were assigned from the germline V gene as MGHRA and YSYEKL. Deletion took 2 bases off V and 2 bases off J, with a span of 12 bases between the germline ends. Measured from the cysteine to the phenylalanine, the CDR3 is 15 residues long. Just CDR3 DNA is preserved here, 45 bases in frame from base 1. For repertoire sequencing, TCR beta CDR3 regions were amplified from RNA transcripts. The first round of RT-PCR was done with HTBI primers and the Qiagen OneStep RT-PCR kit, and was followed by a second round of multiplex PCR, then size selection and purification. Libraries were sequenced paired-end with 100 bp reads on an Illumina HiSeq2000. As for the authors' bioinformatics: Reads were processed with SOAPnuke, discarding reads with adapters, uncalled bases, mean Phred below 15, or no exact constant-primer or identifier match. COPE v1.2.5 was used to merge high-quality paired reads. Each unique nucleotide sequence was defined as a clonotype, and clonotypes were aligned to IMGT TRB V, D and J references with MiTCR v1.1. The analysis was limited to V-J combinations with a frequency above 0.0001, which together covered 99.2% of the repertoires. A TCR clonal expansion and chaos score per V-J combination was defined as the ratio of F50 clonal expansion to chaos observed in the TCRdist matrix. Welch's t-statistics and random forest were used to narrow the features down to 10 to 15 V-J combinations, which were then fed into a naive Bayes classifier. The Morisita-Horn index was used to measure how similar the thyroid and blood repertoires were. Clones were called with MiXCR by TCRdb after fastp trimmed the public reads at Q25, and only in-frame beta chains were retained. Each entry merges the rows of one CDR3 protein and shows their most common DNA and genes. Clone size and V and J calls follow TCRdb, not the original study. The sample includes over a million distinct CDR3 sequences, with about 38% observed a single time. Roughly 11% of the sample is taken by the ten largest.

Hyperthyroidism patients were newly diagnosed, with disease duration under 2 months, and aged 18 to 65 years. Anyone with other autoimmune diseases, uncontrolled infections, pregnancy or lactation was excluded from the study. Clinical symptoms, serum thyroxine, TRAb, thyroid ultrasound and orbital computed tomography formed the basis of the diagnosis. Trizol reagent was used to extract the total RNA, and its quality was then checked on an Agilent 2100 Bioanalyzer. This receptor was identified in an adult man with Graves' hyperthyroidism. Sequencing was performed on peripheral blood or thyroid tissue (not recorded which). Recombination connected TRBV4-1 to TRBJ2-5, with no confident D gene call. The bases read TGCGCCAGCAGCCAAACTTCGCGTCAACAAGAGACCCAGTACTTC. Protein translation: CASSQTSRQQETQYF.